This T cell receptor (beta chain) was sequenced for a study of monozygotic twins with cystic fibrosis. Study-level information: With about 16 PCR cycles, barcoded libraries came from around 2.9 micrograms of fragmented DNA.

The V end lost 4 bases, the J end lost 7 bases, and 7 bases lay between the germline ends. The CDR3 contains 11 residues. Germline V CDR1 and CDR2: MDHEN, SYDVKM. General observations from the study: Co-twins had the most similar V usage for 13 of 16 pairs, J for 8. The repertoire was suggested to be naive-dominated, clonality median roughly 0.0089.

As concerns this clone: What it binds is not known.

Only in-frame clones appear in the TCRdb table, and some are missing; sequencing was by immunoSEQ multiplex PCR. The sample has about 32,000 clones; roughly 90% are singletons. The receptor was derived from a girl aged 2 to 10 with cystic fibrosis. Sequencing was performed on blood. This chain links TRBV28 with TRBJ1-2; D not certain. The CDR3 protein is CASSSNLGYTF. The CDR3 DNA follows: TGTGCCAGCAGTTCGAACCTTGGCTACACCTTC.